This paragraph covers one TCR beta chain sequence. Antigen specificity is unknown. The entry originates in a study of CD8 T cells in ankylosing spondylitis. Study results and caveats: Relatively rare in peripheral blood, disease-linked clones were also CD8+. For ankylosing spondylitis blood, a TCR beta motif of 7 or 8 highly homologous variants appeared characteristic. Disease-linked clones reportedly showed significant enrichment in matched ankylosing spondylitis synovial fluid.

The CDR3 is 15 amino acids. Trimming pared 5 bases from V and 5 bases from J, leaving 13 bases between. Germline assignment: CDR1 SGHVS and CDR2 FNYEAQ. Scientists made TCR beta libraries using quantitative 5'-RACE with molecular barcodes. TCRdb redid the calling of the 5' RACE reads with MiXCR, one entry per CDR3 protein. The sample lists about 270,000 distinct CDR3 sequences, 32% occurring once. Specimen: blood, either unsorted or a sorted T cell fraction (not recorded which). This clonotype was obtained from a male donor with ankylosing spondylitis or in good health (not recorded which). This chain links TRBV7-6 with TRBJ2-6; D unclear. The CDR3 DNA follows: TGTGCCAGCAGCCTCACAACCCCTAGGGCCAACGTCCTGACTTTC. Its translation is CASSLTTPRANVLTF.